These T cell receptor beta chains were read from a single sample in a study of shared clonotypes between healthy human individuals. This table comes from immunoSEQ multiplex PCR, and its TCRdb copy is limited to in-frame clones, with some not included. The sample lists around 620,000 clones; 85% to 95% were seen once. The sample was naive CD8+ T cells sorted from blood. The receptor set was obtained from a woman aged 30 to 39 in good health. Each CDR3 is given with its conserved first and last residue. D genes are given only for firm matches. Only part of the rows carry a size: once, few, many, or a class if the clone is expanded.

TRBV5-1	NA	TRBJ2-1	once	CASSTKGLDNEQFF	TGCGCCAGCAGCACGAAGGGACTCGACAATGAGCAGTTCTTC
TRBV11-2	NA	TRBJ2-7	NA	CASSLRTRSHEQYF	TGTGCCAGCAGCCTAAGAACTAGGTCCCACGAGCAGTACTTC
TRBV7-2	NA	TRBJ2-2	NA	CASSLTRTATGELFF	TGTGCCAGCAGCTTAACCCGGACCGCCACCGGGGAGCTGTTTTTT
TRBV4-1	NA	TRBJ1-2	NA	CASSPRGGLDHGYTF	TGCGCCAGCAGCCCCCGGGGAGGTCTCGATCATGGCTACACCTTC
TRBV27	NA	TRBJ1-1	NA	CASSAGTLGRGVAFF	TGTGCCAGCAGTGCTGGGACCCTCGGCCGTGGTGTAGCTTTCTTT
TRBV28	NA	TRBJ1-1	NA	CASSLGGGAITEAFF	TGTGCCAGCAGTTTAGGTGGGGGAGCAATCACTGAAGCTTTCTTT
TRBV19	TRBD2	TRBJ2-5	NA	CASSIGTKGGETQYF	TGTGCCAGTAGTATCGGGACTAAGGGAGGGGAGACCCAGTACTTC
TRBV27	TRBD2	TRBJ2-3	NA	CASSLVLAGADTQYF	TGTGCCAGCAGTTTAGTACTAGCGGGAGCAGATACGCAGTATTTT
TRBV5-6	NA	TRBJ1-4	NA	CASSWEGFMREKLFF	TGTGCCAGCAGCTGGGAGGGTTTTATGCGTGAAAAACTGTTTTTT
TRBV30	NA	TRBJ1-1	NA	CAWSSRMRGTEAFF	TGTGCCTGGAGTTCCCGGATGCGCGGAACTGAAGCTTTCTTT
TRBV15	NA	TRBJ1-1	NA	CATSRDKLLNTEAFF	TGTGCCACCAGCAGAGATAAGTTACTGAACACTGAAGCTTTCTTT
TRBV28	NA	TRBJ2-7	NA	CASTPLLGGTSYEQYF	TGTGCCAGCACCCCCCTCCTGGGAGGTACCTCCTACGAGCAGTACTTC
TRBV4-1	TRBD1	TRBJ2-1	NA	CASSQTGQGKNEQFF	TGCGCCAGCAGCCAAACGGGACAGGGTAAGAATGAGCAGTTCTTC
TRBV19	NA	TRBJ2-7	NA	CASSITITGFAYEQYF	TGTGCCAGTAGTATAACGATAACAGGTTTCGCCTACGAGCAGTACTTC
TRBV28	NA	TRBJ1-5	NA	CASSFSRRGDQPQHF	TGTGCCAGCAGTTTTAGCCGGCGGGGGGATCAGCCCCAGCATTTT
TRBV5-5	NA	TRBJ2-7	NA	CASSLEAGLYEQYF	TGTGCCAGCAGCTTGGAGGCAGGGCTGTACGAGCAGTACTTC
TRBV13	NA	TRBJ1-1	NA	CASSALESSEAFF	TGTGCCAGCAGCGCCCTCGAATCGTCTGAAGCTTTCTTT
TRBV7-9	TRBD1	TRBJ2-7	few	CASSEDRGLHEQYF	TGTGCCAGCAGCGAAGACAGGGGGCTGCACGAGCAGTACTTC
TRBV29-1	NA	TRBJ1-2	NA	CSVEDTDSDYGYTF	TGCAGCGTTGAAGACACGGACAGTGACTATGGCTACACCTTC
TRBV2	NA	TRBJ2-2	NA	CASRGQNTGELFF	TGTGCCAGCAGGGGGCAGAACACCGGGGAGCTGTTTTTT
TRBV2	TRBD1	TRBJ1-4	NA	CASSEATGGATNEKLFF	TGTGCCAGCAGTGAAGCTACAGGGGGTGCAACTAATGAAAAACTGTTTTTT
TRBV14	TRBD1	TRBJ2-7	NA	CASSLSGQGIHEQYF	TGTGCCAGCAGCTTATCCGGACAGGGTATCCACGAGCAGTACTTC
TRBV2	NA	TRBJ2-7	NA	CASRVSYEQYF	TGTGCCAGCAGGGTCTCCTACGAGCAGTACTTC
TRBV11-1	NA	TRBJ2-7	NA	CASSLSLRQNFYEQYF	TGTGCCAGCAGCTTATCTTTACGGCAGAACTTCTACGAGCAGTACTTC
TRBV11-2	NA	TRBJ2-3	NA	CASSLVGGEDTQYF	TGTGCCAGCAGCTTAGTAGGTGGGGAAGATACGCAGTATTTT
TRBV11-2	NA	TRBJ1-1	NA	CASSLGKLTEAFF	TGTGCCAGCAGCTTAGGGAAGCTCACTGAAGCTTTCTTT
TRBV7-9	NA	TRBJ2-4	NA	CASSLALGGRAKNIQYF	TGTGCCAGCAGCTTAGCGTTGGGGGGCCGTGCCAAAAACATTCAGTACTTC
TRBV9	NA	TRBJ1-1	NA	CASSGRGSAEAFF	TGTGCCAGCAGCGGAAGGGGTTCCGCTGAAGCTTTCTTT
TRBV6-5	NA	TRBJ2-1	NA	CASSYGPSGREQFF	TGTGCCAGCAGTTATGGCCCCTCGGGCAGGGAGCAGTTCTTC
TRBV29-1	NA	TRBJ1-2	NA	CSVEDRLKYADYNYGYTF	TGCAGCGTTGAAGACCGCCTCAAGTATGCGGACTATAACTATGGCTACACCTTC
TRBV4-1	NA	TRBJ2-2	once	CASSYTGELFF	TGCGCCAGCAGTTACACCGGGGAGCTGTTTTTT
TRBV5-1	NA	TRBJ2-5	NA	CASSQNEGVVGETQYF	TGCGCCAGCAGCCAGAACGAGGGTGTTGTTGGGGAGACCCAGTACTTC
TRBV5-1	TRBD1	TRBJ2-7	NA	CASSEGTGSYEQYF	TGCGCCAGCAGCGAAGGGACAGGTTCCTACGAGCAGTACTTC
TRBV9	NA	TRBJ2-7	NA	CASSVGNYEQYF	TGTGCCAGCAGCGTCGGAAACTACGAGCAGTACTTC
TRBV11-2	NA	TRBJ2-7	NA	CASSFPLRGTLTYEQYF	TGTGCCAGCAGCTTCCCTCTCCGGGGGACCTTAACCTACGAGCAGTACTTC
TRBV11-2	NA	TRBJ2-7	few	CASSETYEQYF	TGTGCCAGCAGCGAGACCTACGAGCAGTACTTC
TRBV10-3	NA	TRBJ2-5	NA	CAISLEESDETQYF	TGTGCCATCAGCCTAGAGGAGTCCGACGAGACCCAGTACTTC
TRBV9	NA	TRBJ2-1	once	CASSEAGRLNNEQFF	TGTGCCAGCAGCGAGGCGGGACGACTAAACAATGAGCAGTTCTTC
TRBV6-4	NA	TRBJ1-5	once	CATRQLRGRNQPQHF	TGTGCCACCCGCCAACTTCGGGGGCGGAATCAGCCCCAGCATTTT
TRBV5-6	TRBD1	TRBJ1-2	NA	CASSALEGQYYGYTF	TGTGCCAGCAGCGCACTGGAGGGACAGTACTATGGCTACACCTTC
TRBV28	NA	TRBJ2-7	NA	CASSGNPRGVSYHEQYF	TGTGCCAGCAGTGGCAACCCGAGGGGGGTAAGCTACCACGAGCAGTACTTC
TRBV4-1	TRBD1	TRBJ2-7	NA	CASSPGQGAVYEQYF	TGCGCCAGCAGCCCGGGACAGGGGGCGGTGTACGAGCAGTACTTC
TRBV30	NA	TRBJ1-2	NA	CAWEGHSDEDEQNYGYTF	TGTGCCTGGGAGGGCCACTCGGACGAGGATGAACAGAACTATGGCTACACCTTC
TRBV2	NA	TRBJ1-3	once	CASGDGNTIYF	TGTGCCAGCGGGGATGGCAACACCATATATTTT
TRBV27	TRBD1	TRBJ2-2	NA	CASSRGTGGAGELFF	TGTGCCAGCAGCCGTGGGACAGGCGGCGCCGGGGAGCTGTTTTTT
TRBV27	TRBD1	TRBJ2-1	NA	CASSWTQGVQQFF	TGTGCCAGCAGCTGGACACAGGGGGTCCAGCAGTTCTTC
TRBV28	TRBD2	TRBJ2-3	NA	CASSPRLAASTDTQYF	TGTGCCAGCAGTCCCCGACTAGCGGCTAGCACAGATACGCAGTATTTT
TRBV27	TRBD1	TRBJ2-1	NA	CASSLSPGTDYNEQFF	TGTGCCAGCAGTTTATCACCCGGGACAGATTACAATGAGCAGTTCTTC
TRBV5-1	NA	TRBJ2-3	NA	CASSLVLADTQYF	TGCGCCAGCAGCTTGGTCCTGGCAGATACGCAGTATTTT
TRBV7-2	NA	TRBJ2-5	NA	CASSSTLGTRQETQYF	TGTGCCAGCAGCTCTACACTAGGGACTCGTCAAGAGACCCAGTACTTC
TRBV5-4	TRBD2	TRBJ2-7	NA	CASSPGLAEDYEQYF	TGTGCCAGCAGCCCGGGACTAGCGGAGGACTACGAGCAGTACTTC